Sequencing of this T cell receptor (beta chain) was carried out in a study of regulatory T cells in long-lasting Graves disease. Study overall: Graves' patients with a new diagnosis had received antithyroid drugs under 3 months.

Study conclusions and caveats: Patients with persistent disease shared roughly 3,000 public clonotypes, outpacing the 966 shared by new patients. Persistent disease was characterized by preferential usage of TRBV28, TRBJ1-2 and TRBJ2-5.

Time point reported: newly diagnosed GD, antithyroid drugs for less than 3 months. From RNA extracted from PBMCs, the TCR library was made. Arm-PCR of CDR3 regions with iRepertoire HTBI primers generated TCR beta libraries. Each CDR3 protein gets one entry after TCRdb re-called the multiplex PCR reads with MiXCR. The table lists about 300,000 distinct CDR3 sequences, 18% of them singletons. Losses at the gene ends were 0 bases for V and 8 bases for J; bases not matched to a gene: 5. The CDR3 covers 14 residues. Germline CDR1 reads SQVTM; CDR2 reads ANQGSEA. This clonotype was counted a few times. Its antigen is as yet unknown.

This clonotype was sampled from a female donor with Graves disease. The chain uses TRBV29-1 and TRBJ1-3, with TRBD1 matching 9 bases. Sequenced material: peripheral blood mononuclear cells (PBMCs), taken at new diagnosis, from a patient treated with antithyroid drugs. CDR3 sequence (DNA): TGCAGCGTTGAAGAACGACAGGGGGAATACACCATATATTTT. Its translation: CSVEERQGEYTIYF.